These 27 T cell receptor beta chains originate from one sample sequenced in a study of long-term antiretroviral therapy in people with HIV. Runs used v3.0 of the immunoSEQ assay and were done at survey level. Sequencing was performed with immunoSEQ multiplex PCR; in TCRdb, only in-frame clones are kept and a portion is missing. The data contain about 15,000 clones, roughly 83% of them seen just once; the ten biggest clones take up around 16%. Material: unsorted PBMCs, obtained just before starting antiretroviral therapy. The receptors derive from a man aged 40-50 years with HIV.

The chain employs TRBV11-2 and TRBJ2-1, with D tentatively TRBD1 or TRBD2 (5 bases each). This CDR3 comprises 13 residues. CDR1 SGHAT and CDR2 FQNNGV come from the germline V gene. With 5 bases removed from V and 6 bases from J, the gap between germline ends came to 11 bases. The CDR3 here is CASSTGPGNEQFF. CDR3 bases: TGTGCCAGCAGCACGGGACCTGGCAATGAGCAGTTCTTC.

The V gene is TRBV15, the J gene TRBJ2-3; no reliable D call. Germline loops: CDR1 LNHNV, CDR2 YYDKDF (reference sequence). The CDR3 is made up of 15 amino acids. The germline V and J ends were trimmed by 1 base and 3 bases, with 11 bases remaining between them. DNA of the CDR3: TGTGCCACCAGCAGAGGGGTAGTAGGGACAGATACGCAGTATTTT. As protein: CATSRGVVGTDTQYF.

The chain uses TRBV9 and TRBJ2-7; tentatively, D is TRBD2 (11 bases). The V end lost 3 bases, the J end lost 2 bases, and 24 bases lay between the germline ends. The CDR3 sequence is 18 residues long. Germline lookup yields CDR1 SGDLS and CDR2 YYNGEE. This chain's CDR3 is CASSADRGTSGYPYEQYF. As DNA, the CDR3 is TGTGCCAGCAGCGCGGACAGGGGGACTAGCGGTTACCCCTACGAGCAGTACTTC.

V gene TRBV13 combines with J gene TRBJ2-6, with TRBD1 matching 8 bases. The CDR3 extends over 17 amino acids. Germline V CDR1 and CDR2: PRHDT, FYEKMQ (reference sequence). Trimming at V came to 6 bases and at J to 0 bases, leaving 7 bases not matched to a gene. The CDR3 spells CASSSGTGVSGANVLTF. The CDR3 DNA follows: TGTGCCAGCAGTTCCGGGACAGGAGTCTCTGGGGCCAACGTCCTGACTTTC. Looking up the rest from reference TRBV13 and TRBJ2-6 gives the full variable domain: AAGVIQSPRHLIKEKRETATLKCYPIPRHDTVYWYQQGPGQDPQFLISFYEKMQSDKGSIPDRFSAQQFSDYHSELNMSSLELGDSALYFCASSSGTGVSGANVLTFGAGSRLTVL.

This clone turned up a few times. The rearrangement joins TRBV29-1 to TRBJ1-2; weak D call: TRBD1 (6 bases). CDR3 size: 12 residues. Trimming shortened V by 2 bases and J by 4 bases, and 8 bases separated the two germline ends. Germline loops: CDR1 SQVTM, CDR2 ANQGSEA. Written as DNA, the CDR3 is TGCAGCGTTGAATGGGACACCTATGGCTACACCTTC. The encoded protein is CSVEWDTYGYTF.

The chain's CDR3 is CASSLGTGRSGNTIYF. Written as DNA, the CDR3 is TGTGCCAGTAGTCTCGGCACAGGACGTTCTGGAAACACCATATATTTT. This rearrangement joins TRBV19 to TRBJ1-3, with a possible D match to TRBD1 (5 bases). There are 16 residues in the CDR3. CDR1 and CDR2 (germline): LNHDA, SQIVND (reference sequence). Deletions cut 5 bases from V and 1 base from J, with 15 bases between.

V and J are TRBV27 and TRBJ2-7; D possibly corresponds to TRBD1 (6 bases). The CDR3 is 16 residues long. Deletions cut 3 bases from V and 6 bases from J, with 21 bases between. Germline V gene data show CDR1 as MNHEY and CDR2 as SMNVEV (reference sequence). The CDR3 coding sequence is TGTGCCAGCAGTTTCCGAGGGGGTTCCTTATTGGGCGAGCAGTACTTC. This translates into CASSFRGGSLLGEQYF.

This clone was counted a few times. The chain uses TRBV27 and TRBJ2-5; a weak D match, TRBD1 (6 bases). V lost 3 bases and J lost 4, with 21 bases in between. CDR3 length: 17 residues. The germline V gene has CDR1 MNHEY and CDR2 SMNVEV (reference sequence). This CDR3 reads CASSFSAFTGFAETQYF. The CDR3 DNA reads as TGTGCCAGCAGTTTTTCGGCCTTCACAGGGTTTGCAGAGACCCAGTACTTC.

The chain joins TRBV6-5 to TRBJ2-7; D might be TRBD2 (6 bases). Trimming left V 6 bases short and J 4 bases short, with 13 bases between. Per the germline V gene, CDR1 is MNHEY and CDR2 is SVGAGI. This CDR3 is built from 13 residues. CDR3 sequence: CASSSGTGYEQYF. The CDR3 nucleotides are TGTGCCAGCAGCTCCGGGACTGGATACGAGCAGTACTTC.

In this sample, this clone turned up a few times. This chain uses TRBV5-6 with TRBJ1-3, with D maybe TRBD1 (5 bases). Germline CDR1 is SGHDT and CDR2 is YYEEEE. The CDR3 totals 15 residues. Between the trimmed V and J ends, which lost 0 bases and 0 bases, there was a span of 7 bases. The CDR3 DNA follows: TGTGCCAGCAGCTTGGAGGGGAGCTCTGGAAACACCATATATTTT. Protein sequence: CASSLEGSSGNTIYF.

The chain couples TRBV9 to TRBJ1-3, with D perhaps TRBD1 (5 bases). Trimming cost V 1 base and J 2 bases, with 16 bases left between them. Germline lookup yields CDR1 SGDLS and CDR2 YYNGEE. There are 17 residues in the CDR3. CDR3 amino acids: CASSVYGAMSAGNTIYF. The CDR3 nucleotides are TGTGCCAGCAGCGTATATGGGGCAATGAGCGCTGGAAACACCATATATTTT. The entire variable domain, with the rest obtained from reference TRBV9 and TRBJ1-3, is as follows: DSGVTQTPKHLITATGQRVTLRCSPRSGDLSVYWYQQSLDQGLQFLIQYYNGEERAKGNILERFSAQQFPDLHSELNLSSLELGDSALYFCASSVYGAMSAGNTIYFGEGSWLTVV.

This chain connects TRBV6-1 to TRBJ2-7; no clear D gene. The CDR3 loop spans 15 amino acids. CDR1 is MNHNS and CDR2 is SASEGT in the germline V gene. Trimming removed 5 bases from V and 0 bases from J, with 14 bases in between. The CDR3, as DNA: TGTGCCAGCAGTCCCGGAGACGGGTTCTCCTACGAGCAGTACTTC. It encodes CASSPGDGFSYEQYF.

This clone has only a few counts. This chain connects TRBV7-6 to TRBJ2-5, with TRBD2 matching over 9 bases. Germline loops: CDR1 SGHVS, CDR2 FNYEAQ. CDR3 length: 17 residues. With 1 base clipped from V and 2 bases from J, the junction kept 8 bases outside the gene matches. CDR3 in DNA: TGTGCCAGCAGCTTAGGTCCCGGACTAGCGAAACAAGAGACCCAGTACTTC. Amino acids: CASSLGPGLAKQETQYF. Full variable domain (remainder filled in from reference TRBV7-6 and TRBJ2-5): GAGVSQSPRYKVTKRGQDVALRCDPISGHVSLYWYRQALGQGPEFLTYFNYEAQQDKSGLPNDRFSAERPEGSISTLTIQRTEQRDSAMYRCASSLGPGLAKQETQYFGPGTRLLVL.

This chain links TRBV10-3 with TRBJ2-3; 8 nucleotides agree with TRBD2. The length of the CDR3 is 14 residues. Unmatched junction bases numbered 9, after V lost 10 bases and J lost 3 bases. Germline-derived CDR1 and CDR2 are ENHRY and SYGVKD. The CDR3 reads CATRPAGETDTQYF. DNA of the CDR3: TGTGCCACCCGGCCAGCGGGAGAAACAGATACGCAGTATTTT.

The CDR3 sequence is CASSFWTSGGTDTQYF. The CDR3 nucleotides read TGTGCCAGCAGCTTTTGGACTAGCGGGGGCACAGATACGCAGTATTTT. This chain connects TRBV7-2 to TRBJ2-3; TRBD2 matches at 12 bases. The trim removed 3 bases at V and 1 base at J, leaving 2 bases unmatched. This CDR3 contains 16 residues. In germline, CDR1 is SGHTA, CDR2 FQGNSA. The full variable domain, its missing parts supplied by reference TRBV7-2 and TRBJ2-3, is GAGVSQSPSNKVTEKGKDVELRCDPISGHTALYWYRQSLGQGLEFLIYFQGNSAPDKSGLPSDRFSAERTGGSVSTLTIQRTQQEDSAVYLCASSFWTSGGTDTQYFGPGTRLTVL.

V and J are TRBV27 and TRBJ2-1; the D call may be TRBD1 or TRBD2 (5 bases each). CDR1 is MNHEY and CDR2 is SMNVEV in the germline V gene (reference sequence). V lost 0 bases, J lost 6 bases, and 12 bases lay in between. CDR3 length: 15 amino acids. This CDR3 reads CASSLSGTVRNEQFF. The CDR3, as DNA: TGTGCCAGCAGTTTATCGGGGACCGTCCGCAATGAGCAGTTCTTC.

This clone was counted once. The gene calls are TRBV7-8 and TRBJ1-5; D might be TRBD1 (5 bases). Germline lookup yields CDR1 SGHVS and CDR2 FQNEAQ. The CDR3 is made up of 15 amino acids. Trimming stripped 0 bases from V and 0 bases from J, with 6 bases between. Here the CDR3 DNA reads TGTGCCAGCAGCTTAGCAGGGACTAGCAATCAGCCCCAGCATTTT. Translation gives CASSLAGTSNQPQHF.

This clone was counted only a few times. The chain recombines TRBV5-8 with TRBJ2-3; the D is unclear. V dropped 2 bases and J dropped 8 bases, with 18 bases sitting between them. This CDR3 has 15 residues. Germline lookup yields CDR1 SGHTS and CDR2 YDEGEE. CDR3 sequence reads: CASSFGNSRMGTQYF. The CDR3 DNA reads as TGTGCCAGCAGCTTCGGCAACTCGCGCATGGGTACGCAGTATTTT.

This clone has only a few counts. The rearrangement uses TRBV10-3 and TRBJ1-1; 11 positions agree with TRBD1. The CDR3 is made up of 18 amino acids. Germline V gene sequence: CDR1 ENHRY, CDR2 SYGVKD. V was clipped by 2 bases and J by 5 bases; unmatched bases: 13. CDR3 loop: CAISERRGQGVPRTEAFF. The CDR3 DNA follows: TGTGCCATCAGTGAGCGTCGGGGACAGGGGGTGCCAAGGACTGAAGCTTTCTTT.

The chain is built from TRBV4-2 and TRBJ2-1, with TRBD2 identical over 13 bases. The CDR3 extends over 19 amino acids. CDR1 LGHNA and CDR2 YNFKEQ come from the germline V gene. V lost 9 bases and J lost 7; bases outside the gene matches: 21. CDR3 protein: CASTLGAAGLAGAGNEQFF. The CDR3 coding sequence is TGTGCCAGTACCCTGGGGGCGGCAGGACTAGCGGGAGCCGGGAATGAGCAGTTCTTC.

This chain uses TRBV23-1 with TRBJ2-3; D ambiguous. TRBV23-1 is reported as an ORF; its role is uncertain. The germline V and J ends were trimmed by 0 bases and 7 bases, with 5 bases remaining between them. The CDR3 length is 12 residues. The CDR3 DNA reads as TGCGCCAGCAGTCAATCGGGGTATACGCAGTATTTT. It codes for CASSQSGYTQYF.

CDR3 bases: TGTGCCTGGAGGGAACTGGACAGGGAGGATGGCTACACCTTC. Amino acids: CAWRELDREDGYTF. The rearrangement uses TRBV30 and TRBJ1-2; 8 bases align to TRBD1. The V gene's germline CDR1 is GTSNPN and CDR2 SVGIG (reference sequence). CDR3 length: 14 amino acids. Trimming removed 3 bases from V and 6 bases from J; junction bases left unmatched: 9.

The V gene is TRBV13, the J gene TRBJ1-2, with unresolved D. The CDR3 is 15 amino acids. The germline V gene encodes CDR1 PRHDT and CDR2 FYEKMQ (reference sequence). With 0 bases removed from V and 0 bases from J, the gap between germline ends came to 8 bases. DNA of the CDR3: TGTGCCAGCAGCTTAGGAAGGCCTTCTAACTATGGCTACACCTTC. Amino acids: CASSLGRPSNYGYTF.

DNA for the CDR3: TGTGCCAGCAGCTTGGGACAGGGCCTCGGCGGCTACACCTTC. This codes for CASSLGQGLGGYTF. V is TRBV5-6 and J is TRBJ1-2; 7 bases are a match to TRBD1. The J segment lost 8 bases and the V segment lost 0 bases, leaving 7 bases of the junction unmatched. Germline assignment: CDR1 SGHDT and CDR2 YYEEEE. This CDR3 is 14 amino acids long.

The CDR3 DNA is TGTGCCAGCAGCTTATGGGGGACTGGTTTGAACACTGAAGCTTTCTTT. This sequence encodes CASSLWGTGLNTEAFF. The V call is TRBV13, the J call TRBJ1-1; perhaps TRBD1 as D (5 bases). This CDR3 has 16 residues. The germline V and J ends were trimmed by 2 bases and 0 bases, with 13 bases remaining between them. Germline assignment: CDR1 PRHDT and CDR2 FYEKMQ (reference sequence).

This clone was seen a handful of times. The chain recombines TRBV6-1 with TRBJ1-2; 10 bases align to TRBD1. Looked up from germline, CDR1 is MNHNS and CDR2 is SASEGT. The CDR3 sequence is 14 residues long. The trim removed 6 bases at V and 4 bases at J, leaving 5 bases unmatched. The CDR3 sequence: CASRTTGGGYGYTF. CDR3 DNA sequence: TGTGCCAGCAGGACGACAGGGGGCGGCTATGGCTACACCTTC.

The V call is TRBV19, the J call TRBJ1-5, with TRBD1 matching 7 bases. This CDR3 spans 18 amino acids. J gave up 3 bases and V 5 bases, and 16 bases lay outside the gene matches. CDR1 is LNHDA, CDR2 SQIVND, per germline (reference sequence). As DNA, the CDR3 is TGTGCCAGTAGTCGGGGAGTAGGACAGGCCAGGCCCAATCAGCCCCAGCATTTT. Protein product: CASSRGVGQARPNQPQHF.